Described below is a single TCR beta chain sequence and its context. Its specificity is unknown. TCR alpha and TCR beta cDNA libraries with sample barcodes and UMIs came from 5'RACE using constant-segment primers. TCRdb called the 5' RACE reads again in MiXCR, with one record for every CDR3 protein. Seen here are some 120,000 distinct CDR3 sequences, about 15% observed once, and the top ten hold about 5.2%. The record originates from a study of T-cell memory formation after mild COVID-19. Overall study findings and caveats: For contracting clones, CD4+ ones sat mainly in CM and EM, CD8+ in EMRA.

This receptor was obtained from a man younger than 35 who had mild COVID-19 (a few samples of this study predate the infection). Cell type and time point are not known. Specimen: PBMCs or a T cell subset sorted from them (not recorded which).

CDR3 sequence: CASSQEAGRETQYF. CDR3 DNA sequence: TGTGCCAGCAGCCAAGAGGCGGGGAGAGAGACCCAGTACTTC. The chain has TRBV4-2 and TRBJ2-5; tentative D call: TRBD2 (6 bases). Looked up from germline, CDR1 is LGHNA and CDR2 is YNFKEQ. The V and J ends lost 0 bases and 4 bases respectively, with 9 bases between them. The CDR3 covers 14 residues.